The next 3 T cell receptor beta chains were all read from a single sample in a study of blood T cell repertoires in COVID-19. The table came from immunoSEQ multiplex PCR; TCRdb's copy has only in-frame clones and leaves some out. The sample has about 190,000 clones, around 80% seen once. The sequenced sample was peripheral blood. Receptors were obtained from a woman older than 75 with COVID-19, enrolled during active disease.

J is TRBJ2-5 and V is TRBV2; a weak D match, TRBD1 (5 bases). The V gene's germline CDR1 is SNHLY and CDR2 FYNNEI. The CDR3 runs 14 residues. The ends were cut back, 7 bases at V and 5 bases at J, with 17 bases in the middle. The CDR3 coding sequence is TGTGCCAGCACCGCAGGGCTGCCGGAGGAGACCCAGTACTTC. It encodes CASTAGLPEETQYF.

The CDR3 sequence: CASSLAAERGNTIYF. The CDR3 DNA reads TGCGCCAGCAGCTTGGCAGCCGAGCGAGGAAACACCATATATTTT. The J gene is TRBJ1-3, the V gene TRBV5-1, with D hard to call. Looked up from germline, CDR1 is SGHRS and CDR2 is YFSETQ. This CDR3 has 15 amino acids. The V gene lost 0 bases and the J gene lost 4 bases, with 11 bases spanning the gap.

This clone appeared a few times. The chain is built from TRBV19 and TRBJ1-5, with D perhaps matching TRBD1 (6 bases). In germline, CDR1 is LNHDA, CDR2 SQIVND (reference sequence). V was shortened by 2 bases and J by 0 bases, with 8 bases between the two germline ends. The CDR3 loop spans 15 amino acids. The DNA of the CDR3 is TGTGCCAGTAGTATAACAGGGTATAGCAATCAGCCCCAGCATTTT. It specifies CASSITGYSNQPQHF.